Following are 15 T cell receptor beta chains from one sample sequenced in a study of PD-L1 blockade in urothelial cancer listed by TCRdb under 2017. The library came from the immunoSEQ multiplex PCR assay. TCRdb obtained this table from immuneACCESS and retained in-frame rearrangements with V and J assigned. These tables miss some clones; where compared with another copy, unresolved V genes account for less than half of the shortfall, and the remainder is unexplained. Recorded for this sample are some 53,000 clones; 70% to 85% of them occurred a single time. The ten top clones hold 3.6% of the sample. The material sequenced was PBMCs, taken around atezolizumab (anti-PD-L1) treatment. Receptors originate from a man in his 70s with urothelial cancer.

This chain connects TRBV7-8 to TRBJ1-2, with 8 bases fitting TRBD1. The V and J ends lost 5 bases and 5 bases, in that order; junction bases with no gene match: 4. CDR3 size: 13 residues. Germline CDR1 SGHVS, CDR2 FQNEAQ. CDR3 sequence (DNA): TGTGCCAGCAGCCCGGGACAGGTTTATGGCTACACCTTC. Translating it yields CASSPGQVYGYTF.

V and J are TRBV4-3 and TRBJ1-4; D is undetermined. V dropped 0 bases and J dropped 0 bases, with 11 bases sitting between them. The length of the CDR3 is 17 residues. CDR1 is LGHNA and CDR2 is YSLEER in the germline V gene. CDR3 sequence (DNA): TGCGCCAGCAGCCAAGATCTCGGTGTTGCAACTAATGAAAAACTGTTTTTT. It encodes CASSQDLGVATNEKLFF.

This chain uses TRBV5-4 with TRBJ2-3, with D maybe TRBD2 (5 bases). From germline, CDR1 is SGHNT and CDR2 YYREEE (reference sequence). V dropped 8 bases and J dropped 0 bases, with 10 bases sitting between them. The CDR3 consists of 13 residues. CDR3 bases: TGTGCCAGTAACAGAGGGAGCACAGATACGCAGTATTTT. Translated: CASNRGSTDTQYF.

The chain recombines TRBV11-2 with TRBJ2-1; TRBD1 matches at 7 bases. This CDR3 has 15 amino acids. Germline CDR1 SGHAT, CDR2 FQNNGV. V lost 5 bases to trimming and J lost 3 bases; unmatched junction nucleotides: 7. CDR3 protein: CASSLRQGHYNEQFF. CDR3 nucleotides: TGTGCCAGCAGCCTCCGACAGGGTCACTACAATGAGCAGTTCTTC. The whole variable domain, filled in from reference TRBV11-2 and TRBJ2-1, reads EAGVAQSPRYKIIEKRQSVAFWCNPISGHATLYWYQQILGQGPKLLIQFQNNGVVDDSQLPKDRFSAERLKGVDSTLKIQPAKLEDSAVYLCASSLRQGHYNEQFFGPGTRLTVL.

The chain couples TRBV6-1 to TRBJ2-7, with 11 bases lining up with TRBD1. The CDR3 covers 13 residues. With 11 bases clipped from V and 4 bases from J, the junction kept 7 bases outside the gene matches. Germline V gene sequence: CDR1 MNHNS, CDR2 SASEGT. CDR3 protein: CALEDRGRYEQYF. CDR3 sequence (DNA): TGTGCCTTAGAGGACAGGGGGCGGTACGAGCAGTACTTC.

The rearrangement uses TRBV19 and TRBJ2-2, with D maybe TRBD2 (5 bases). The germline V gene has CDR1 LNHDA and CDR2 SQIVND (reference sequence). The CDR3 runs 16 residues. Deletions cut 9 bases from V and 6 bases from J, with 23 bases between. CDR3 coding DNA: TGTGCCAGCGGGGTGGACCCCCTTCTATTGGCCGGGGAGCTGTTTTTT. As protein: CASGVDPLLLAGELFF.

This clone was observed a few times. V is TRBV5-4 and J is TRBJ1-2, with 9 bases identical to TRBD1. The CDR3 is made up of 16 amino acids. With V trimmed by 0 bases and J by 7 bases, 10 bases remained unmatched. Germline loops: CDR1 SGHNT, CDR2 YYREEE (reference sequence). CDR3 coding DNA: TGTGCCAGCAGCTTGGCCGGGACAGGGCGCTCAGGTGGCTACACCTTC. The encoded protein is CASSLAGTGRSGGYTF. Filled out from reference TRBV5-4 and TRBJ1-2, the complete variable domain reads ETGVTQSPTHLIKTRGQQVTLRCSSQSGHNTVSWYQQALGQGPQFIFQYYREEENGRGNFPPRFSGLQFPNYSSELNVNALELDDSALYLCASSLAGTGRSGGYTFGSGTRLTVV.

The chain uses TRBV5-4 and TRBJ2-3; 10 positions agree with TRBD2. The CDR3 contains 14 residues. Losses at the gene ends were 4 bases for V and 12 bases for J; bases not matched to a gene: 11. CDR1 is SGHNT, CDR2 YYREEE, per germline (reference sequence). Written as DNA, the CDR3 is TGTGCCAGCAGCCCCGGGACTAGCGCCCTGTTACAGTATTTT. Translated: CASSPGTSALLQYF.

The chain recombines TRBV15 with TRBJ2-1, with 16 nucleotides matching TRBD2. V lost 2 bases to trimming and J lost 0 bases; unmatched junction nucleotides: 10. The CDR3 extends over 21 amino acids. Looked up from germline, CDR1 is LNHNV and CDR2 is YYDKDF (reference sequence). CDR3 DNA: TGTGCCACCAGCAGACCCCCGGGGACTAGCGGGAGGGCGAGCTCCTACAATGAGCAGTTCTTC. Translation gives CATSRPPGTSGRASSYNEQFF.

This clone was counted once. The chain recombines TRBV4-3 with TRBJ2-7; 10 bases map to TRBD2. CDR1 is LGHNA, CDR2 YSLEER, per germline. The CDR3 spans 18 residues. The J segment lost 6 bases and the V segment lost 0 bases, leaving 14 bases of the junction unmatched. Here the CDR3 DNA reads TGCGCCAGCAGCCAAGACCCCCTAGCGGGAGAAGCCTTGACCGAGCAGTACTTC. Amino acid sequence: CASSQDPLAGEALTEQYF.

The chain recombines TRBV4-3 with TRBJ1-6; 7 nucleotides match TRBD1. The CDR3 length is 14 residues. From germline, CDR1 is LGHNA and CDR2 YSLEER. The V gene end was trimmed by 5 bases and the J gene end by 6 bases; junction bases not matched to a gene: 4. The CDR3 sequence: CASSWDRANSPLHF. The CDR3 nucleotides read TGCGCCAGCAGCTGGGACAGAGCTAATTCACCCCTCCACTTT.

This clone was counted only a few times. This CDR3 is CASGLAGTGIETQYF. The CDR3 DNA sequence: TGTGCTAGTGGTTTGGCAGGGACAGGGATCGAGACCCAGTACTTC. The chain joins TRBV12-5 to TRBJ2-5; 9 nucleotides agree with TRBD1. Germline-derived CDR1 and CDR2 are LGHNT and FRNRAP. CDR3 length: 15 amino acids. With 1 base clipped from V and 5 bases from J, the junction kept 5 bases outside the gene matches.

This clone appeared many times. V is TRBV7-9 and J is TRBJ2-1, with 10 bases aligning to TRBD2. CDR3 size: 14 residues. CDR1 SEHNR and CDR2 FQNEAQ come from the germline V gene (reference sequence). J lost 8 bases, V lost 5 bases, and 6 bases had no gene match. CDR3 sequence reads: CASSQSGRGHEQFF. The CDR3 region has the DNA TGTGCCAGCAGCCAGAGCGGGAGGGGGCATGAGCAGTTCTTC.

J is TRBJ1-6 and V is TRBV7-3; TRBD1 might be the D (6 bases). The germline V gene encodes CDR1 SGHTA and CDR2 FQGTGA. The CDR3 runs 13 residues. V was shortened by 3 bases and J by 9 bases, with 9 bases between the two germline ends. The CDR3 is CASSLDRTSPLHF. In DNA, the CDR3 is TGTGCCAGCAGCTTGGACAGAACTTCACCCCTCCACTTT.

The J gene is TRBJ2-7, the V gene TRBV7-6; a possible D gene is TRBD2 (5 bases). The CDR3 sequence is 14 residues long. The germline CDR1 and CDR2 sequences are SGHVS and FNYEAQ. The V and J ends lost 2 bases and 6 bases respectively, with 14 bases between them. CDR3 nucleotide sequence: TGTGCCAGCAGCTTATCCCCGGGGAGTATCGAGCAGTACTTC. This translates into CASSLSPGSIEQYF.